The 4 T cell receptor beta chains below come from one sample, sequenced in a study of blood T cell repertoires in COVID-19. Produced via immunoSEQ multiplex PCR; TCRdb's table is partial and in-frame only. The sample lists 300,000 or so clones; around 86% were seen once. The sequenced sample was PBMCs or T cells enriched from blood (not recorded which). The receptors come from a woman between 18 and 29 years old who had recovered from COVID-19.

The gene calls are TRBV10-2 and TRBJ1-6, with D uncertain. This CDR3 has 15 amino acids. The germline CDR1 and CDR2 sequences are WSHSY and SAAADI. Trimming took off 0 bases at V and 4 bases at J, with 7 bases between the two ends. CDR3 in amino acids: CASSESRVYNSPLHF. The DNA for the CDR3 is TGCGCCAGCAGTGAGTCGCGGGTTTATAATTCACCCCTCCACTTT.

This clone was detected once. The J gene is TRBJ1-2, the V gene TRBV7-8; TRBD1 matches 7 bases. Germline trimming cut 5 bases from V and 4 bases from J; bases unmatched to any gene: 10. The CDR3 length is 15 residues. CDR1 is SGHVS, CDR2 FQNEAQ, per germline. The chain's CDR3 is CASSPRQGDTYGYTF. In DNA, the CDR3 is TGTGCCAGCAGCCCTCGGCAGGGGGACACCTATGGCTACACCTTC.

The chain links TRBV2 to TRBJ1-1; the D gene is possibly TRBD1 (5 bases). There are 11 residues in the CDR3. V was trimmed by 7 bases and J by 10 bases, leaving 13 bases between them. CDR1 is SNHLY and CDR2 is FYNNEI in the germline V gene. This CDR3 reads CASTREGGAFF. The CDR3 nucleotides are TGTGCCAGCACCAGGGAGGGTGGAGCTTTCTTT. Looking up the rest from reference TRBV2 and TRBJ1-1 gives the full variable domain: EPEVTQTPSHQVTQMGQEVILRCVPISNHLYFYWYRQILGQKVEFLVSFYNNEISEKSEIFDDQFSVERPDGSNFTLKIRSTKLEDSAMYFCASTREGGAFFGQGTRLTVV.

The gene calls are TRBV9 and TRBJ2-1; TRBD2 agrees at 8 bases. V lost 2 bases to trimming and J lost 3 bases; unmatched junction nucleotides: 7. This CDR3 is built from 16 residues. Germline V gene sequence: CDR1 SGDLS, CDR2 YYNGEE. The CDR3 loop reads CASSVVISGSYNEQFF. For the CDR3, the DNA is TGTGCCAGCAGCGTCGTGATCAGCGGGAGCTACAATGAGCAGTTCTTC.